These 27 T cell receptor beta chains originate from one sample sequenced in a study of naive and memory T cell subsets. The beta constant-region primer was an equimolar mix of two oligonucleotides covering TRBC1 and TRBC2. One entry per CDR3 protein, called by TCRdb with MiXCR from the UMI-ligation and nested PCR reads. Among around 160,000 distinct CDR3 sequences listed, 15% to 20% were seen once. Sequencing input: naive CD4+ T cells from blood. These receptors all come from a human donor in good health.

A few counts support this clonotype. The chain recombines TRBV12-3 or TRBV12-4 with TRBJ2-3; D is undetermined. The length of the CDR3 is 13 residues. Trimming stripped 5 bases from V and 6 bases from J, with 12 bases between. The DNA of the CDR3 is TGTGCCAGCAGTCTACAGAGAAGGGATACGCAGTATTTT. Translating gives CASSLQRRDTQYF.

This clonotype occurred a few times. CDR3 protein: CSATGTDGSYEQYF. DNA of the CDR3: TGCAGTGCTACCGGGACAGACGGCTCCTACGAGCAGTACTTC. The chain joins TRBV20-1 to TRBJ2-7, with TRBD1 identical over 7 bases. This CDR3 region has 14 residues. From germline, CDR1 is DFQATT and CDR2 SNEGSKA (reference sequence). Trimming took 4 bases from V and 0 from J; bases not matched to a gene: 6.

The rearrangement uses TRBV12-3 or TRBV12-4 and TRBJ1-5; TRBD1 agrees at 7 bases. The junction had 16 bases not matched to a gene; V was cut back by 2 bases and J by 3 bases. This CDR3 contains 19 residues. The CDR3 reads CASSLRQRGLRKNNQPQHF. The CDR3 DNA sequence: TGTGCCAGCAGTTTAAGGCAAAGGGGGCTGCGGAAGAACAATCAGCCCCAGCATTTT.

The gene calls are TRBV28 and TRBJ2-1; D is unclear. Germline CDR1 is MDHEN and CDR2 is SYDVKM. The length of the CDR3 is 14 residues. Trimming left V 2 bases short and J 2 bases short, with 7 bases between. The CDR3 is CASSLGWAYNEQFF. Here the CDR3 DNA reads TGTGCCAGCAGTTTAGGGTGGGCCTACAATGAGCAGTTCTTC.

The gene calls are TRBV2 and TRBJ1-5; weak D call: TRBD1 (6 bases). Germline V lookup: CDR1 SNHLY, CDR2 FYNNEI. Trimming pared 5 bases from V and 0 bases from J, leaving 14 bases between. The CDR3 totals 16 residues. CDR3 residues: CASSPRAGVSNQPQHF. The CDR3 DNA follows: TGTGCCAGCAGTCCCCGGGCAGGGGTTAGCAATCAGCCCCAGCATTTT.

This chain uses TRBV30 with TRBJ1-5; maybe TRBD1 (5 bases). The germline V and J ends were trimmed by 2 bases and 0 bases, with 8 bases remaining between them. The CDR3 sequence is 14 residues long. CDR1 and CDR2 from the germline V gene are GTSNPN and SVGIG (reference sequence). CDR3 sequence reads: CAWSRDVSNQPQHF. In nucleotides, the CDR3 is TGTGCCTGGAGTCGGGACGTTAGCAATCAGCCCCAGCATTTT.

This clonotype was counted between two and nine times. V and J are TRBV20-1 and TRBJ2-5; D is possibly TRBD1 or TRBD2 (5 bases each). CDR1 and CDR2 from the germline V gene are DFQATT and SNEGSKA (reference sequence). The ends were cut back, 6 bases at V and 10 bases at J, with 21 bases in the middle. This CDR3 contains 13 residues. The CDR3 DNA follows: TGCAGTGCCAGGGACCAGATGGGAGTTGTCCAGTACTTC. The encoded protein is CSARDQMGVVQYF.

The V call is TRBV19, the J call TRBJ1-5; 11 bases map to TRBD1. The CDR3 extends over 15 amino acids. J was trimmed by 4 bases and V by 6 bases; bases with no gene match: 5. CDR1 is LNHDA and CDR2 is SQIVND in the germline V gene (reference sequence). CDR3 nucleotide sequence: TGTGCCAGTAGACGGGGGACAGGGGGTAATCAGCCCCAGCATTTT. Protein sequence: CASRRGTGGNQPQHF.

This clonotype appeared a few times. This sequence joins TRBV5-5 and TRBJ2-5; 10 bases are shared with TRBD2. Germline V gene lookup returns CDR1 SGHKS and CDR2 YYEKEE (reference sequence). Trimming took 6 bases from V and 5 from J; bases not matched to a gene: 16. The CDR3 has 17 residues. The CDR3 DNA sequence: TGTGCCAGCAACGTCCGGCCGGCTAGCGGGAGAGGGGAGACCCAGTACTTC. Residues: CASNVRPASGRGETQYF.

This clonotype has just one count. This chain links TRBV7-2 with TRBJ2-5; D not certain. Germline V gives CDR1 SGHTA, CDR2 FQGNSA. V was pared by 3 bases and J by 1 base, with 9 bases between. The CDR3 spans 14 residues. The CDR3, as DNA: TGTGCCAGCAGCTTCCCGTCAGGCCAAGAGACCCAGTACTTC. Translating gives CASSFPSGQETQYF.

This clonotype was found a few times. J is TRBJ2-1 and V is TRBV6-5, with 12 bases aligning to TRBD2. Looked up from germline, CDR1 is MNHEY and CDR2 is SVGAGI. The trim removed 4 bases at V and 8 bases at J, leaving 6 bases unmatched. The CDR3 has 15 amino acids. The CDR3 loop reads CASSSSGRAFDEQFF. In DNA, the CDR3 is TGTGCCAGCAGTTCTAGCGGGAGGGCCTTCGATGAGCAGTTCTTC.

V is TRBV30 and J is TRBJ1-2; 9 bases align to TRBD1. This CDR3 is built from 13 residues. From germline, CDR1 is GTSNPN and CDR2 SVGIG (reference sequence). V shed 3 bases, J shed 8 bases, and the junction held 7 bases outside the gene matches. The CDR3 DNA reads TGTGCCTGGAGGCGGGGACAGGGCTACGGCTACACCTTC. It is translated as CAWRRGQGYGYTF.

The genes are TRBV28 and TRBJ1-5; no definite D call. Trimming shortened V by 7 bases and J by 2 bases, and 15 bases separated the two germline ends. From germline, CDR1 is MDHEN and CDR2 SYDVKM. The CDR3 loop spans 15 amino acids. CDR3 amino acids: CASNLSGFGNQPQHF. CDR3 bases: TGTGCCAGCAATCTCTCGGGTTTTGGCAATCAGCCCCAGCATTTT.

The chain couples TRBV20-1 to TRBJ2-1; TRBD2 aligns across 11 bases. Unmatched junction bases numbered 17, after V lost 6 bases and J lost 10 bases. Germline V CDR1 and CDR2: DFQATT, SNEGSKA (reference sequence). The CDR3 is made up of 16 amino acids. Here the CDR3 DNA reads TGCAGTGCGTCCGGGACTAGCGGAACCCTATCGGGGGAGCAGTTCTTC. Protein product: CSASGTSGTLSGEQFF.

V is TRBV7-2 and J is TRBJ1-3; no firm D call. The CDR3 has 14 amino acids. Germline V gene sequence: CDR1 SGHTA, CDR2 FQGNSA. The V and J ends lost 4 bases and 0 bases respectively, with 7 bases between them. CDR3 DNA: TGTGCCAGCAGCTCAGTGGTCTCTGGAAACACCATATATTTT. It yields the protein CASSSVVSGNTIYF.

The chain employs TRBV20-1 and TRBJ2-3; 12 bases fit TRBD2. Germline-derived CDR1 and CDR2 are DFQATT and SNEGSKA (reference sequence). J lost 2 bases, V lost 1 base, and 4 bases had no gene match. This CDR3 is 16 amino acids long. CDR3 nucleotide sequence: TGCAGTGCTAGAGTCAGACTAGCGGGAGCCACAGATACGCAGTATTTT. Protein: CSARVRLAGATDTQYF.

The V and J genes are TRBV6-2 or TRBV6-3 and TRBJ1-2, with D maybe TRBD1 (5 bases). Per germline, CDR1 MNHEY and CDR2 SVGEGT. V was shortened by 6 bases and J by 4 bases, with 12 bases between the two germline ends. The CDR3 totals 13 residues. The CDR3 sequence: CASSQRGVYGYTF. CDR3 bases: TGTGCCAGCAGCCAACGGGGGGTCTATGGCTACACCTTC.

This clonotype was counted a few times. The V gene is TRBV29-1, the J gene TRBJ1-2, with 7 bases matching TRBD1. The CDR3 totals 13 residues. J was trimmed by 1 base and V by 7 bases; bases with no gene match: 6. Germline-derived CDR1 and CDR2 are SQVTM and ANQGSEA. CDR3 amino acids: CSAQRQGNYGYTF. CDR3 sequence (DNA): TGCAGCGCACAAAGACAGGGTAACTATGGCTACACCTTC.

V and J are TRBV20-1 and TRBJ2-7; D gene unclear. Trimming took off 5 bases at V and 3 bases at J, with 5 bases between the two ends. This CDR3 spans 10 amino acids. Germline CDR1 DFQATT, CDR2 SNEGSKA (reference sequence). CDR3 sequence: CSAVDYEQYF. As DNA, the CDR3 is TGCAGTGCTGTTGACTACGAGCAGTACTTC.

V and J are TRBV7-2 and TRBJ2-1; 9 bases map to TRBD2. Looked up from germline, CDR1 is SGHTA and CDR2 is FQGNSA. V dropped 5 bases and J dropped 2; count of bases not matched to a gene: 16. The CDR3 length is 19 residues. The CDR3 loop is CASSTGPAGGPAAYNEQFF. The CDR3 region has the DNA TGTGCCAGCAGCACTGGGCCCGCGGGAGGGCCAGCGGCCTACAATGAGCAGTTCTTC.

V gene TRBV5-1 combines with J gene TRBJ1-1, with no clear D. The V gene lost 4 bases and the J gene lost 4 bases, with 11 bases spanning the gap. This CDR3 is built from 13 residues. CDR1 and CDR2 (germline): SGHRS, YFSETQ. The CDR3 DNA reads TGCGCCAGCAGCCAAAATCACGGCACTGAAGCTTTCTTT. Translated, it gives CASSQNHGTEAFF.

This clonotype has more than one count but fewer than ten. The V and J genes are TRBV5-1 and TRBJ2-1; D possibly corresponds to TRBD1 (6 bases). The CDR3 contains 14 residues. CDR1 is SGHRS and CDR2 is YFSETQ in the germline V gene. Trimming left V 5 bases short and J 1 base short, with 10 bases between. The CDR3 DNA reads TGCGCCAGCAGAAGACAGGAGTCCTACAATGAGCAGTTCTTC. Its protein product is CASRRQESYNEQFF.

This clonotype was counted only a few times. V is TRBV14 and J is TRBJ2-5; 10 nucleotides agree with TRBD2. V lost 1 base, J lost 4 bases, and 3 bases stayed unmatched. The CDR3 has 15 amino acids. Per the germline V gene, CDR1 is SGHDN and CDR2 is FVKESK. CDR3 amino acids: CASSQGRLAGETQYF. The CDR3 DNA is TGTGCCAGCAGCCAAGGGAGACTAGCGGGAGAGACCCAGTACTTC.

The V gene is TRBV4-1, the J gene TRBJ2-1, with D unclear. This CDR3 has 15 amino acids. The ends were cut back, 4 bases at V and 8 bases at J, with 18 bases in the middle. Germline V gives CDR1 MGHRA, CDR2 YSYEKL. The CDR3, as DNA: TGCGCCAGCAGCCTGAGACTGGCCGGAGTGGATGAGCAGTTCTTC. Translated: CASSLRLAGVDEQFF.

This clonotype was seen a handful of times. For the CDR3, the DNA is TGTGCCATCTCGGGGGGCGACTATGGCTACACCTTC. Translated: CAISGGDYGYTF. The V gene is TRBV10-3, the J gene TRBJ1-2, with D possibly matching TRBD1 (6 bases). V was clipped by 8 bases and J by 3 bases, with 10 bases between them. The CDR3 extends over 12 amino acids. Germline V gene lookup returns CDR1 ENHRY and CDR2 SYGVKD.

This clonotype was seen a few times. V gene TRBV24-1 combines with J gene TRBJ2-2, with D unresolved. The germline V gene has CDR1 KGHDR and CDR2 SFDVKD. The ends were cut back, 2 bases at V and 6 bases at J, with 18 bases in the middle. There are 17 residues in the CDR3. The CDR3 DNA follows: TGTGCCACCAGTGATTCCCGACGGACCCTGAGCTCCGGGGAGCTGTTTTTT. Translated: CATSDSRRTLSSGELFF.

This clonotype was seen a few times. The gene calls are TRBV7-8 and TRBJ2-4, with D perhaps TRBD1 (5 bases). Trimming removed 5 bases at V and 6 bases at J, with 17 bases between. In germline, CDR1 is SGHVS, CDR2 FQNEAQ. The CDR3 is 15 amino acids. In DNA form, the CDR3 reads TGTGCCAGCAGCGACCTCCTTAGGCAGGGAAACATTCAGTACTTC. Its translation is CASSDLLRQGNIQYF.